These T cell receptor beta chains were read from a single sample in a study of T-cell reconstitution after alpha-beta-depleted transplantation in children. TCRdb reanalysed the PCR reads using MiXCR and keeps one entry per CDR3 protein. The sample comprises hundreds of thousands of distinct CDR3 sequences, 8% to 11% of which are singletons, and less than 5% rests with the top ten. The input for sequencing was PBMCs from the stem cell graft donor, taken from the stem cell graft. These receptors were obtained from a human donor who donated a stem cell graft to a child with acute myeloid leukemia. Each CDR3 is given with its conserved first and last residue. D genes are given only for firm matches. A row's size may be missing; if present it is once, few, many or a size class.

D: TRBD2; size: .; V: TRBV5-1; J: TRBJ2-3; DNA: TGCGCCAGCAAAGGGGAGGGAAGCACAGATACGCAGTATTTT; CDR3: CASKGEGSTDTQYF
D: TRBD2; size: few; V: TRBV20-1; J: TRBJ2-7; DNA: TGCAGTGCCAAGGGACTAGCGGGGTCCTACGAGCAGTACTTC; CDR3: CSAKGLAGSYEQYF
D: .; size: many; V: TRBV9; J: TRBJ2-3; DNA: TGTGCCAGCAGCTTTAGCGGAGCCACTAGCACAGATACGCAGTATTTT; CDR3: CASSFSGATSTDTQYF
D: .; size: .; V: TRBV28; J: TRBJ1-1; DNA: TGTGCCAGCAGTTTACCGCAGGGCGCAAGGGCTGAAGCTTTCTTT; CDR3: CASSLPQGARAEAFF
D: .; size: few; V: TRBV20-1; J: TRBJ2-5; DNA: TGCAGTGCTAGACCGACACCCTCCGGGGAGACCCAGTACTTC; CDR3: CSARPTPSGETQYF
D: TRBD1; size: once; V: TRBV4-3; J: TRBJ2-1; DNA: TGCGCCAGCAGCCAAAACATACAGGGGGCTTCTCACAATGAGCAGTTCTTC; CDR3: CASSQNIQGASHNEQFF
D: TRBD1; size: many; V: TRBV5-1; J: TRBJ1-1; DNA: TGCGCCAGCAGCCCCAGGGGGCAGGACACTGAAGCTTTCTTT; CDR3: CASSPRGQDTEAFF
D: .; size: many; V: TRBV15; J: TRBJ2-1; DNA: TGTGCCACCAGCAGAGAGCTTCCGTGGCAGAGGATGTATGAGCAGTTCTTC; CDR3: CATSRELPWQRMYEQFF
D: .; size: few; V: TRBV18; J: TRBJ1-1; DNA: TGTGCCAGCTCACCAACGGGGGGCGGGAACACTGAAGCTTTCTTT; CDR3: CASSPTGGGNTEAFF
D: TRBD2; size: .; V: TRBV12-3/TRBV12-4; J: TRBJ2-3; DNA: TGTGCCAGCAGCCTTTCTAGCGGGGGGCGGACAGATACGCAGTATTTT; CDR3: CASSLSSGGRTDTQYF
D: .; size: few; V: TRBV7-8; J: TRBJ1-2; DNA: TGTGCCAGTGGTCCAACCCCTGACGACTATGGCTACACCTTC; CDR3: CASGPTPDDYGYTF
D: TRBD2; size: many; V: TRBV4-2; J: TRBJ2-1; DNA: TGTGCCAGCAGCCTCACACGGACTAGCGGGATTCTACCCAAGAATGAGCAGTTCTTC; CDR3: CASSLTRTSGILPKNEQFF
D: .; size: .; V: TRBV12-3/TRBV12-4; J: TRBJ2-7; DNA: TGTGCCAGCACCTACAGGCCGACCTACGAGCAGTACTTC; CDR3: CASTYRPTYEQYF
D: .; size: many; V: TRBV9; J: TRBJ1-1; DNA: TGTGCCAGCAGCGTAAATAATAGAGGAACTGAAGCTTTCTTT; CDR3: CASSVNNRGTEAFF
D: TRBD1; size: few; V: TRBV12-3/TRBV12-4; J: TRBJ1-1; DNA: TGTGCCAGCCGTCTGGCAGGGGGCCTGAACACTGAAGCTTTCTTT; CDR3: CASRLAGGLNTEAFF
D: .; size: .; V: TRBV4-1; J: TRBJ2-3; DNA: TGCGCCAGCAGCCTAACCTGGTGGGATACGCAGTATTTT; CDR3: CASSLTWWDTQYF
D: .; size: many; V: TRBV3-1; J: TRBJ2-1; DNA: TGTGCCAGCAGCCAAGTAAGGTCCTCAACGTCGAAGAATGAGCAGTTCTTC; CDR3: CASSQVRSSTSKNEQFF
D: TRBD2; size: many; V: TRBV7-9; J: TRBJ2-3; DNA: TGTGCCAGCAGCTTAATCTCCAGCGGGAGAACAGATACGCAGTATTTT; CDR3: CASSLISSGRTDTQYF
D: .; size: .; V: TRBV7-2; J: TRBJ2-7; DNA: TGTGCCAGCAGCTTAGGGGTCGCAGGGAAGCGATGGGAGCAGTACTTC; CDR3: CASSLGVAGKRWEQYF
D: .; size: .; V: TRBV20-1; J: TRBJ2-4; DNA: TGCAGTGCTAGCGGATCGGGCATTCAGTACTTC; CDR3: CSASGSGIQYF
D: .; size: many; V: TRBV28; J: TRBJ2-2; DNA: TGTGCCAGCACCGCTAACGTAGATTGGGCCGGGGAGCTGTTTTTT; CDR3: CASTANVDWAGELFF
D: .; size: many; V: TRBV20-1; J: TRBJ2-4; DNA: TGCAGTGCTAATCAGGGAAACATTCAGTACTTC; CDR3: CSANQGNIQYF
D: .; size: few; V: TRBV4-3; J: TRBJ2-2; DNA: TGCGCCAGCAGCGCCGGCGGGGGCGCGAACACCGGGGAGCTGTTTTTT; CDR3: CASSAGGGANTGELFF
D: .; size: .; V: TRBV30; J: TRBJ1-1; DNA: TGTGCCTGGAGTAGCTCCGTAGGCACTGAAGCTTTCTTT; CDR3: CAWSSSVGTEAFF
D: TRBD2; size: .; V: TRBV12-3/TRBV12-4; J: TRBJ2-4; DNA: TGTGCCAGCACGGGGGGAGCCAAAAACATTCAGTACTTC; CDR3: CASTGGAKNIQYF
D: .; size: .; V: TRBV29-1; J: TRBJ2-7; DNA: TGCAGCGTGGATACACCGGGACAACAGTACTTC; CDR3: CSVDTPGQQYF
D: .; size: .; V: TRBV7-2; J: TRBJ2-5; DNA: TGTGCCAGCAGCTTAGGGGCAGGGAAAAACCAAGAGACCCAGTACTTC; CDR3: CASSLGAGKNQETQYF
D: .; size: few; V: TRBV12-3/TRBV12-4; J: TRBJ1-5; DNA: TGTGCCAGCAGTTTTGGGGCGGGTCAGCCCCAGCATTTT; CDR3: CASSFGAGQPQHF
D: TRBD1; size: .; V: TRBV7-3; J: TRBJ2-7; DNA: TGTGCCAGCAGCCCTGACAGGGGAAGCGAGCAGTACTTC; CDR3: CASSPDRGSEQYF
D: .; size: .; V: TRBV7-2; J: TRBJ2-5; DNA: TGTGCCAGCAGCTCCGCGAGTGCGGGGACCCAGTACTTC; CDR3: CASSSASAGTQYF
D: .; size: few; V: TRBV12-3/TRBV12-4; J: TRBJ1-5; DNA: TGTGCCAGCAGTTTTCCCAGTATCGATCAGCCCCAGCATTTT; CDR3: CASSFPSIDQPQHF
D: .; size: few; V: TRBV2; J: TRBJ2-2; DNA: TGTGCCAGCAGAGCTCTTGGAGAGGGAACCGGGGAGCTGTTTTTT; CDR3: CASRALGEGTGELFF
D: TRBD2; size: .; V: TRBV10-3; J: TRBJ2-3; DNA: TGTGCCATCAGTACAGGGGTAGCGGGAGTGGCGGCGGCAGATACGCAGTATTTT; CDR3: CAISTGVAGVAAADTQYF
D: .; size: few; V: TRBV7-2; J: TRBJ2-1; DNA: TGTGCCAGCAGCTTATCCCCGGCAGCGTCTTCCAGTGAGCAGTTCTTC; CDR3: CASSLSPAASSSEQFF
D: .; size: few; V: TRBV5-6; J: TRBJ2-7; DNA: TGTGCCAGCGCGGGACCTTTCGGACAGGACTCCTACGAGCAGTACTTC; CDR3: CASAGPFGQDSYEQYF
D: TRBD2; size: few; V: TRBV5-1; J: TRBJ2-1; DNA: TGCGCCAGCAGCTTGGGGGAGGGCCCGTACAATGAGCAGTTCTTC; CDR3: CASSLGEGPYNEQFF